These 10 T cell receptor beta chains came from one sample sequenced in a study of T cells in Graves' hyperthyroidism and ophthalmopathy. Template material for amplifying TCR beta CDR3 regions consisted of RNA transcripts. HTBI primers were employed in a first-round RT-PCR of the TCR CDR3. Using its own MiXCR run on the multiplex PCR reads, TCRdb lists one record per CDR3 protein. The sample includes about 400,000 distinct CDR3 sequences, about 15% seen only once; the top ten take roughly 33%. The sequenced sample consisted of blood. The source of these receptors is a woman aged 30 to 39 with Graves' hyperthyroidism.

This clonotype was detected ten times or more. The chain combines TRBV20-1 with TRBJ2-5; D gene uncertain. The V and J ends lost 0 bases and 1 base respectively, with 9 bases between them. Germline loops: CDR1 DFQATT, CDR2 SNEGSKA (reference sequence). This CDR3 is 14 amino acids long. The DNA of the CDR3 is TGCAGTGCTAGAGATCTGCGGATCCAAGAGACCCAGTACTTC. This translates into CSARDLRIQETQYF.

In its sample, this clonotype was seen many times. The chain couples TRBV30 to TRBJ1-2; the match to TRBD1 covers 7 bases. Per the germline V gene, CDR1 is GTSNPN and CDR2 is SVGIG (reference sequence). The trim removed 2 bases at V and 8 bases at J, leaving 5 bases unmatched. CDR3 length: 12 residues. Written as DNA, the CDR3 is TGTGCCTGGAGTCCCGGGACAGCGGGCTACACCTTC. This codes for CAWSPGTAGYTF.

In the case of this clonotype: This clone may be a read error of a much larger clone one base away. The rearrangement links TRBV7-6 to TRBJ2-3; D gene ambiguous. Germline CDR1 reads SGHVS; CDR2 reads FNYEAQ. There are 14 residues in the CDR3. CDR3 in DNA: TGTGCCAACAGCTTAGACGGCAAGGCAGATACGCAGTATTTT. It codes for CANSLDGKADTQYF.

V gene TRBV27 combines with J gene TRBJ2-2; TRBD1 matches 9 bases. The CDR3 covers 15 residues. Germline loops: CDR1 MNHEY, CDR2 SMNVEV (reference sequence). The trim removed 2 bases at V and 5 bases at J, leaving 3 bases unmatched. The CDR3 sequence: CASSLGTGITGELFF. The CDR3 bases are TGTGCCAGCAGTTTAGGGACAGGGATAACCGGGGAGCTGTTTTTT.

This clonotype has at least ten counts. The V call is TRBV5-1, the J call TRBJ2-7; 10 bases are shared with TRBD2. The germline V gene encodes CDR1 SGHRS and CDR2 YFSETQ. The CDR3 is 15 residues long. The trim removed 4 bases at V and 3 bases at J, leaving 7 bases unmatched. The CDR3 DNA is TGCGCCAGCAGCCCGGGACTAGCGCTAGTCTACGAGCAGTACTTC. Translated, it gives CASSPGLALVYEQYF.

This clonotype was detected ten times or more. V is TRBV3-1 and J is TRBJ2-1; possible D gene TRBD1, 6 bases. V lost 4 bases and J lost 4, with 17 bases in between. CDR3 length: 16 residues. Germline V gene sequence: CDR1 LGHDT, CDR2 YNNKEL (reference sequence). CDR3 region: CASSPYRQVEYNEQFF. CDR3 sequence (DNA): TGTGCCAGCAGCCCCTATCGACAGGTGGAGTACAATGAGCAGTTCTTC.

Points on this clonotype: A much larger clone differs by one base, so this may be a read error. The chain combines TRBV7-9 with TRBJ2-3; no reliable D call. The end of the DNA fits TRBJ1-5 better, so the J call may be wrong. The CDR3 is 16 residues long. Germline CDR1 and CDR2: SEHNR and FQNEAQ (reference sequence). The CDR3 coding sequence is TGTGCCAGCAGCTTATTGCTAGCGGGAGGAGCAGATACGCAGCATTTT. It encodes CASSLLLAGGADTQHF.

This rearrangement joins TRBV20-1 to TRBJ2-7, with TRBD1 matching over 8 bases. The J segment lost 6 bases and the V segment lost 4 bases, leaving 14 bases of the junction unmatched. CDR1 and CDR2 (germline): DFQATT, SNEGSKA (reference sequence). This CDR3 is 15 amino acids long. CDR3 loop: CSAIVSLDRGFEQYF. CDR3 DNA: TGCAGTGCTATCGTCTCTCTAGACAGGGGATTCGAGCAGTACTTC.

This clonotype appeared many times. The chain uses TRBV6-5 and TRBJ1-1; perhaps TRBD1 as D (5 bases). The CDR3 spans 13 residues. The germline gives CDR1 MNHEY, CDR2 SVGAGI. V lost 2 bases to trimming and J lost 5 bases, with 9 bases between them. The CDR3 region has the DNA TGTGCCAGCAGTTACGAGGGGTGGACTGAAGCTTTCTTT. This sequence encodes CASSYEGWTEAFF.

This clonotype was recorded at least ten times. J is TRBJ2-5 and V is TRBV28; D gene ambiguous. Germline assignment: CDR1 MDHEN and CDR2 SYDVKM. The V gene lost 3 bases and the J gene lost 3 bases, with 8 bases spanning the gap. This CDR3 region has 13 residues. CDR3 DNA: TGTGCCAGCAGTTTCGGCAGGAAAGAGACCCAGTACTTC. It codes for CASSFGRKETQYF.